This T cell receptor beta chain comes out of a study of blood T cell repertoires in COVID-19. As for the study in general: COVID-19 samples from acute and convalescent phases originated in the United States, Italy and Spain.

This CDR3 contains 15 residues. Trimming pared 2 bases from V and 0 bases from J, leaving 12 bases between. The germline CDR1 and CDR2 sequences are SGHRS and YFSETQ. The repertoire was sequenced with immunoSEQ multiplex PCR; TCRdb's copy has only in-frame clones and lacks some. The data show about 190,000 clones, roughly 80% seen once. The TCR originated in a woman between 35 and 50 years old with acute or convalescent COVID-19. The chain employs TRBV5-1 and TRBJ2-7; possible D gene TRBD1, 7 bases. Source material: peripheral blood. The CDR3 sequence: CASSFVRGDSYEQYF. The CDR3 DNA follows: TGCGCCAGCAGCTTTGTCAGGGGGGACTCCTACGAGCAGTACTTC.